Only a few counts were recorded for the clone carrying this T cell receptor beta chain. As yet, its antigen is unknown. Trimming left V 0 bases short and J 10 bases short, with 12 bases between. Germline V gene lookup returns CDR1 LGHNA and CDR2 YSLEER. The CDR3 runs 13 residues. TCRdb re-derived calls from the reads in MiXCR, one entry per CDR3 protein. Of some 940,000 distinct CDR3 sequences listed, around 30% were seen once; the top ten hold roughly an eighth. The data are from a study of T cell repertoires in cytomegalovirus infection. General study points: Within the response measured ex vivo, HLA-C-restricted CMV-specific TCR beta clonotypes were dominant.

The sample here was cultured CD8+ T cells from PBMCs, taken from culture after CMV antigen stimulation. The receptor was derived from a human donor in good health (CMV status not recorded). Some clones in this sample may be carry-over from other donors' samples. The gene calls are TRBV4-3 and TRBJ1-1, with D unresolved. The CDR3: CASSQDADRRAFF. CDR3 nucleotides: TGCGCCAGCAGCCAAGATGCGGATAGAAGAGCTTTCTTT.